Each of the 20 T cell receptor beta chains below was sequenced from the same sample in a study of post-analysis software for immune sequencing data (dated by TCRdb to the mid-2010s). Overall study outcomes, separate from this receptor: Patients showed significantly higher frequencies than controls for roughly five TRBV segments, among them TRBV5-6, TRBV5-1 and TRBV20-1.

The library was prepared using PCR. TCRdb lists the instrument as Illumina HiSeq 2500. To reduce PCR and sequencing biases, unique molecular identifiers were incorporated into the TCR beta cDNA libraries. TCRdb redid the processing of the public reads, applying fastp at Q25 and MiXCR, and retained in-frame beta chains. Each record represents a unique CDR3 protein, reported with the most common genes and DNA among its rows. Here the sample has 750,000 to 900,000 distinct CDR3 sequences; roughly 46% occur a single time. The top ten hold approximately 4.4% of the sample. Their antigens remain unidentified. The sample consisted of blood. The receptors come from a girl under 18 with multiple sclerosis.

The chain has TRBV6-1 and TRBJ2-5; 7 nucleotides agree with TRBD1. TRBJ2-1 matches the DNA end more closely, so the J call is doubtful. This CDR3 has 15 residues. In germline, CDR1 is MNHNS, CDR2 SASEGT. The CDR3 region has the DNA TGTGCCAGCAGCGCACGGGACAGTCCTCAAGAGACCCAGTTCTTC. Amino acid sequence: CASSARDSPQETQFF.

The chain has TRBV20-1 and TRBJ1-2; 11 bases are a match to TRBD1. After removal of 4 bases from V and 2 bases from J, the junction contained 6 bases not matched to a gene. There are 15 residues in the CDR3. CDR1 and CDR2 (germline): DFQATT, SNEGSKA (reference sequence). CDR3 loop: CSAISGTGGNYGYTF. CDR3 in DNA: TGCAGTGCTATTTCCGGGACAGGGGGAAACTATGGCTACACCTTC.

The V and J genes are TRBV3-1 and TRBJ2-1; weak D call: TRBD2 (5 bases). This CDR3 has 14 residues. The V gene lost 8 bases and the J gene lost 5 bases, with 16 bases spanning the gap. Germline loops: CDR1 LGHDT, CDR2 YNNKEL (reference sequence). CDR3 nucleotide sequence: TGTGCCAGCGCTGGACTGTCGAAGAACAATGAGCAGTTCTTC. Its translation is CASAGLSKNNEQFF.

V gene TRBV12-3 or TRBV12-4 combines with J gene TRBJ2-2; D tentatively reads TRBD1 or TRBD2 (5 bases each). The CDR3 covers 16 residues. Between the trimmed V and J ends, which lost 6 bases and 2 bases, there was a span of 16 bases. CDR3 in amino acids: CASSPQGVHNTGELFF. Written as DNA, the CDR3 is TGTGCCAGCAGCCCCCAGGGAGTACACAACACCGGGGAGCTGTTTTTT.

This clonotype was picked up a small number of times. V and J are TRBV4-2 and TRBJ2-7, with D possibly being TRBD2 (6 bases). This CDR3 comprises 14 residues. In germline, CDR1 is LGHNA, CDR2 YNFKEQ. V lost 1 base and J 0 bases, leaving 7 bases between the germline ends. The CDR3 region has the DNA TGTGCCAGCAGCCAAGGCGGGAACTCCTACGAGCAGTACTTC. Translation: CASSQGGNSYEQYF.

The genes are TRBV4-2 and TRBJ2-3, with TRBD2 matching 9 bases. The V segment lost 2 bases and the J segment 4 bases; nucleotides outside the gene matches: 19. The CDR3 consists of 20 residues. CDR1 is LGHNA, CDR2 YNFKEQ, per germline. The CDR3 spells CASSQIHPGLADGGPDTQYF. For the CDR3, the DNA is TGTGCCAGCAGCCAAATCCATCCGGGACTAGCTGATGGCGGACCAGATACGCAGTATTTT.

This clonotype was observed a handful of times. The genes are TRBV9 and TRBJ2-1; TRBD1 agrees at 7 bases. The germline gives CDR1 SGDLS, CDR2 YYNGEE. The CDR3 totals 16 residues. V shed 3 bases, J shed 6 bases, and the junction held 12 bases outside the gene matches. CDR3 in DNA: TGTGCCAGCAGCGGGGCCTCGGGACAGCAGCTCAATGAGCAGTTCTTC. It encodes CASSGASGQQLNEQFF.

About this clonotype: A junction end diverges from the germline sequence, so it may reflect a read error. This sequence joins TRBV5-1 and TRBJ2-6; D ambiguous. CDR3 length: 15 residues. The germline gives CDR1 SGHRS, CDR2 YFSETQ. The CDR3 sequence is CASSLDGSEANVLTF. CDR3 coding DNA: TGCGCCAGCAGCTTGGATGGCTCTGAGGCCAACGTCCTGACTTTC.

This clonotype was seen more than once but under ten times. The chain combines TRBV4-2 with TRBJ2-5; D call uncertain. V lost 3 bases to trimming and J lost 3 bases, with 11 bases between them. The CDR3 contains 14 residues. Germline CDR1 and CDR2: LGHNA and YNFKEQ. The CDR3 loop is CASSQDVREETQYF. CDR3 coding DNA: TGTGCCAGCAGCCAGGACGTCCGTGAAGAGACCCAGTACTTC.

This chain uses TRBV15 with TRBJ2-7; D is unclear. The CDR3 spans 16 residues. With 0 bases removed from V and 7 bases from J, the gap between germline ends came to 19 bases. CDR1 is LNHNV, CDR2 YYDKDF, per germline (reference sequence). This chain's CDR3 is CATSRDLGIGHSEQYF. DNA of the CDR3: TGTGCCACCAGCAGAGATCTCGGCATAGGCCACTCAGAGCAGTACTTC.

The gene calls are TRBV20-1 and TRBJ2-7, with TRBD1 identical over 8 bases. The end of the DNA aligns better with TRBJ2-5, so the J call may be wrong. The CDR3 contains 16 residues. Germline CDR1 DFQATT, CDR2 SNEGSKA (reference sequence). Written as DNA, the CDR3 is TGCAGTGCTAGAGATCTAGGACAGGGACCTCCAGAGACCCAGTACTTC. This encodes CSARDLGQGPPETQYF.

The V and J genes are TRBV29-1 and TRBJ2-7; tentatively, D is TRBD1 or TRBD2 (5 bases each). The CDR3 sequence is 12 residues long. V was cut by 6 bases and J by 6 bases, with 15 bases left in between. Germline CDR1 SQVTM, CDR2 ANQGSEA. CDR3 DNA: TGCAGCGTCGCCCGGGGACGTGCCGAGCAGTACTTC. Translating gives CSVARGRAEQYF.

J is TRBJ2-7 and V is TRBV6-2 or TRBV6-3; D is possibly TRBD1 (6 bases). The V end was cut by 0 bases, the J end by 2 bases, with 17 bases between. This CDR3 contains 17 residues. From germline, CDR1 is MNHEY and CDR2 SVGEGT. In nucleotides, the CDR3 is TGTGCCAGCAGTTACTCCGAACAGGGACCGCCGGCCTACGAGCAGTACTTC. Its translation: CASSYSEQGPPAYEQYF.

This chain uses TRBV10-3 with TRBJ1-2, with D unresolved. The CDR3 is 14 residues long. The germline V gene encodes CDR1 ENHRY and CDR2 SYGVKD. V was pared by 5 bases and J by 0 bases, with 10 bases between. The CDR3 sequence is CAISTGMSNYGYTF. The CDR3 DNA reads TGTGCCATCAGTACCGGGATGTCTAACTATGGCTACACCTTC.

The CDR3 region has the DNA TGTGCCAGCAGCGATTGGACAGGACAGTTCTTC. Its translation is CASSDWTGQFF. V is TRBV9 and J is TRBJ2-1, with 7 bases aligning to TRBD1. The CDR3 is made up of 11 amino acids. Germline assignment: CDR1 SGDLS and CDR2 YYNGEE. V lost 3 bases to trimming and J lost 13 bases; unmatched junction nucleotides: 4.

This clonotype turned up a few times. The chain uses TRBV24-1 and TRBJ2-4; D possibly corresponds to TRBD1 (5 bases). The germline CDR1 and CDR2 sequences are KGHDR and SFDVKD. The germline V and J ends were trimmed by 4 bases and 6 bases, with 12 bases remaining between them. CDR3 length: 14 amino acids. The CDR3 reads CATSDGHRGNIQYF. The CDR3 region has the DNA TGTGCCACCAGTGACGGACACCGCGGAAACATTCAGTACTTC.

This clonotype was observed a few times. The chain couples TRBV28 to TRBJ2-6, with D unclear. CDR3 size: 15 residues. Germline V gene lookup returns CDR1 MDHEN and CDR2 SYDVKM. The ends were cut back, 4 bases at V and 4 bases at J, with 11 bases in the middle. CDR3 nucleotide sequence: TGTGCCAGCAGTTCCCGCCTCCGGGGGGCCAACGTCCTGACTTTC. Translation gives CASSSRLRGANVLTF.

J is TRBJ2-3 and V is TRBV10-2; D call uncertain. V lost 0 bases and J lost 2, with 6 bases in between. CDR3 size: 14 residues. Germline lookup yields CDR1 WSHSY and CDR2 SAAADI. DNA for the CDR3: TGCGCCAGCAGTGAGTCTGGGTACACAGATACGCAGTATTTT. Amino acid sequence: CASSESGYTDTQYF.

This chain uses TRBV30 with TRBJ1-5; D call uncertain. V lost 3 bases to trimming and J lost 7 bases, with 13 bases between them. Germline CDR1 is GTSNPN and CDR2 is SVGIG (reference sequence). CDR3 size: 13 residues. CDR3 region: CAWSVQPGQPQHF. The CDR3 region has the DNA TGTGCCTGGAGCGTACAGCCTGGGCAGCCCCAGCATTTT. Using reference TRBV30 and TRBJ1-5 for the parts outside the CDR3, the full variable domain is SQTIHQWPATLVQPVGSPLSLECTVEGTSNPNLYWYRQAAGRGLQLLFYSVGIGQISSEVPQNLSASRPQDRQFILSSKKLLLSDSGFYLCAWSVQPGQPQHFGDGTRLSIL.

This sequence joins TRBV12-3 or TRBV12-4 and TRBJ1-2; D ambiguous. With 6 bases removed from V and 3 bases from J, the gap between germline ends came to 11 bases. The CDR3 consists of 13 residues. CDR3 sequence (DNA): TGTGCCAGCAGACCCGCGACGGACTATGGCTACACCTTC. Translation: CASRPATDYGYTF.